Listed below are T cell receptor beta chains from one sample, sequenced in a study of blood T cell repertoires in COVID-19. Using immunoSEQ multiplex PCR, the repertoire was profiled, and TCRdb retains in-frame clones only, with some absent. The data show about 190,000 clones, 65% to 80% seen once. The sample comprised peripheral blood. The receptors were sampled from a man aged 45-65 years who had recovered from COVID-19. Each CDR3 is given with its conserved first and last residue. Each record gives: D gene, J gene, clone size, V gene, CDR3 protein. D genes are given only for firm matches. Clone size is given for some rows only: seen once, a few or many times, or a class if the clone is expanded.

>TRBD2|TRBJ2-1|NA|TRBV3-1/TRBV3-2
CASSQVAAGVLPQFF
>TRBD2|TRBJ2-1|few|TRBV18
CASSPTRTSGRNEQFF
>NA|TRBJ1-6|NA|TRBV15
CATSRQYAPLHF
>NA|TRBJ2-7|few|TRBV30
CAWSLGLYEQYF
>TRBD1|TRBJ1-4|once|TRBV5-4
CASSSRAGQINEKLFF
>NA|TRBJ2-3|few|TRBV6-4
CASSLNSGGTDTQYF
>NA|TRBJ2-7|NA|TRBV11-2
CASSARAVGEQYF
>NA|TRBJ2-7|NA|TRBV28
CASSLNYEQYF
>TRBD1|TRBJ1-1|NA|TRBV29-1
CSVYQGASYEAFF
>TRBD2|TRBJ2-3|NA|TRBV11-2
CASSFTAGGGDTQYF
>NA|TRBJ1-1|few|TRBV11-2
CASSLQVNTEAFF
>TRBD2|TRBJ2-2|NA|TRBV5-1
CASSRKTLAGGLRELFF
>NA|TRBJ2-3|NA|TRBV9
CASSPGPQGGTQYF
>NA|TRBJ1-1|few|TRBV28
CASSSQGLKAFF
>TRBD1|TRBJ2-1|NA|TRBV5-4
CASSPDRGMYNEQFF
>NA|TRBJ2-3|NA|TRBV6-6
CASSHAASVGTDTQYF
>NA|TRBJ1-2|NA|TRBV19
CASSRQTQLFNYGYTF
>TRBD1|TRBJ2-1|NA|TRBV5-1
CASSSGQGYNEQFF
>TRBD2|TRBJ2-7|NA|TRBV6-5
CASSYTSGNHEQYF
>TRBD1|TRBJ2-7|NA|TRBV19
CASSIRQGGPYEQYF